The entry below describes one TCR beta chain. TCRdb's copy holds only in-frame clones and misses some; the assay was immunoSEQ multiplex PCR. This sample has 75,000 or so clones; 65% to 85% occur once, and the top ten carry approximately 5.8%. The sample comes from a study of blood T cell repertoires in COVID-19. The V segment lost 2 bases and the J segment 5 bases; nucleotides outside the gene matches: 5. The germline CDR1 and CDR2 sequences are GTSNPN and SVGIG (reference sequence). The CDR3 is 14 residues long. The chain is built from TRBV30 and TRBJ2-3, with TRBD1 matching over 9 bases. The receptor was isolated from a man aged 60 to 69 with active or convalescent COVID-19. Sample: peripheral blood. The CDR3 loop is CAWSPGQGKDTQYF. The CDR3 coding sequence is TGTGCCTGGAGTCCAGGACAGGGGAAAGATACGCAGTATTTT.